The T cell receptor beta chain described here comes from a study of low-dose radiotherapy and immunotherapy resistance in tumors. Study information: Cohort 2 patients were irradiated with 1 Gy every two weeks, reaching 13 Gy over 26 weeks. For four cycles from cycle 1 day 1, patients took 300 mg oral aspirin daily.

The CDR3 is 15 amino acids. V trimming: 4 bases; J trimming: 2 bases; junction bases outside the gene matches: 8. Germline CDR1 SGHRS, CDR2 YFSETQ. This clonotype came up many times. Time point: before trial treatment. Donors were dosed with nivolumab and ipilimumab; they also received aspirin, low-dose cyclophosphamide and low-dose radiotherapy. Both TCRalpha and TCRbeta chains were reverse transcribed with V-gene-specific primers. An approximately 19-cycle PCR with a constant-region primer and V-primer adapter amplified TCRs. TCRdb independently ran MiXCR on the reads; one entry per CDR3 protein. The sample has some 82,000 distinct CDR3 sequences, approximately 20% seen once; the top ten hold approximately 6%.

The chain recombines TRBV5-1 with TRBJ2-7, with 8 bases aligning to TRBD1. The sequence was collected from a male donor with prostate cancer. The sequencing here drew on PBMCs, taken before treatment. For the CDR3, the DNA is TGCGCCAGCAGCGATCAGGGGGCTCCTCCCTACGAGCAGTACTTC. This encodes CASSDQGAPPYEQYF.